A selection of T cell receptor beta chains follows, all from one sample in a study of PD-1 blockade in classical Hodgkin lymphoma. Generated by immunoSEQ multiplex PCR, the TCRdb table keeps only in-frame clones and is missing some. The data contain about 26,000 clones, over 60% of them singletons. The sample consisted of peripheral blood mononuclear cells (PBMCs), taken before the second cycle of nivolumab. These TCRs come from a human donor with classical Hodgkin lymphoma. Both conserved end residues are part of each CDR3. Fields, in order: clone size, D gene, J gene, V gene, CDR3 protein, CDR3 DNA. The D gene is left open where the match is weak. Part of the rows lack a size; the others show once, few, many or a class for expanded clones.

.,.,TRBJ2-3,TRBV9,CASSVGGSPDTQYF,TGTGCCAGCAGCGTCGGAGGGAGCCCCGATACGCAGTATTTT
.,.,TRBJ1-6,TRBV6-5,CASREDGTNSPLHF,TGTGCCAGCAGGGAGGACGGGACTAATTCACCCCTCCACTTT
.,TRBD1,TRBJ2-7,TRBV27,CASSPRQGAYEQYF,TGTGCCAGCAGCCCAAGACAGGGGGCCTACGAGCAGTACTTC
medium-sized,.,TRBJ1-1,TRBV18,CASSPPGVVTEAFF,TGTGCCAGCTCACCACCGGGGGTTGTCACTGAAGCTTTCTTT
few,.,TRBJ1-5,TRBV19,CASSTQGMGSNQPQHF,TGTGCCAGTAGTACCCAGGGGATGGGGAGCAATCAGCCCCAGCATTTT
.,.,TRBJ2-7,TRBV4-3,CASSQARRGYEQYF,TGCGCCAGCAGCCAAGCAAGACGAGGGTACGAGCAGTACTTC
.,.,TRBJ2-5,TRBV9,CASSGARDETQYF,TGTGCCAGCAGCGGGGCCAGGGATGAGACCCAGTACTTC
.,TRBD2,TRBJ2-3,TRBV27,CASSFSRTSGSDTQYF,TGTGCCAGCAGTTTCTCCAGGACTAGCGGATCAGATACGCAGTATTTT
.,TRBD2,TRBJ2-3,TRBV18,CASSPGGLATDTQYF,TGTGCCAGCTCACCGGGGGGACTAGCAACAGATACGCAGTATTTT
.,TRBD1,TRBJ2-3,TRBV18,CASSSDRGTDTQYF,TGTGCCAGCTCATCGGACAGGGGCACAGATACGCAGTATTTT
few,.,TRBJ1-2,TRBV7-3,CASSDVGGYGYTF,TGTGCCAGCAGCGACGTGGGAGGCTATGGCTACACCTTC
.,.,TRBJ1-4,TRBV4-1,CASTPQGSEKLFF,TGCGCCAGCACTCCCCAGGGGAGTGAAAAACTGTTTTTT
.,.,TRBJ1-2,TRBV29-1,CSVLTGHLNYGYTF,TGCAGCGTGTTGACAGGTCACTTAAACTATGGCTACACCTTC
.,TRBD1,TRBJ2-5,TRBV6-5,CASSYTDRAQETQYF,TGTGCCAGCAGTTACACCGACAGGGCCCAAGAGACCCAGTACTTC
.,.,TRBJ2-1,TRBV7-2,CASSLRRASYNEQFF,TGTGCCAGCAGCCTCCGAAGGGCCTCCTACAATGAGCAGTTCTTC
.,.,TRBJ2-3,TRBV28,CASSRWDLAGGPDTQYF,TGTGCCAGCAGCCGATGGGACTTAGCAGGGGGTCCAGATACGCAGTATTTT
.,.,TRBJ2-1,TRBV7-9,CASSSLDWGGGSYNEQFF,TGTGCCAGCAGCTCCCTAGATTGGGGAGGAGGGTCCTACAATGAGCAGTTCTTC
.,.,TRBJ1-3,TRBV7-8,CASSLESAIYF,TGTGCCAGCAGCTTAGAGAGCGCCATATATTTT
.,.,TRBJ1-1,TRBV10-3,CAIGGRGVNTEAFF,TGTGCCATCGGGGGTAGGGGAGTGAACACTGAAGCTTTCTTT
.,.,TRBJ1-2,TRBV28,CASGQPANYGYTF,TGTGCCAGCGGACAGCCCGCTAACTATGGCTACACCTTC
.,.,TRBJ1-2,TRBV19,CASSDRYYGYTF,TGTGCCAGTAGTGACAGATACTATGGCTACACCTTC
.,.,TRBJ2-5,TRBV30,CAWRIGETQYF,TGTGCCTGGAGGATAGGAGAGACCCAGTACTTC
.,.,TRBJ1-1,TRBV7-2,CASSLDRNTEAFF,TGTGCCAGCAGCCTGGACAGGAACACTGAAGCTTTCTTT
once,.,TRBJ2-3,TRBV5-1,CASSFWITDTQYF,TGCGCCAGCAGCTTTTGGATCACAGATACGCAGTATTTT
.,.,TRBJ2-3,TRBV5-1,CASSHDGGSTDTQYF,TGCGCCAGCAGCCATGACGGGGGTAGCACAGATACGCAGTATTTT
.,.,TRBJ1-4,TRBV6-6,CASRLPTTTNEKLFF,TGTGCCAGCAGACTCCCAACTACAACTAATGAAAAACTGTTTTTT
.,.,TRBJ1-1,TRBV10-3,CAISSVQGSEAFF,TGTGCCATCAGTTCTGTGCAGGGAAGTGAAGCTTTCTTT
.,.,TRBJ1-2,TRBV5-4,CASSLGGNYGYTF,TGTGCCAGCAGCTTGGGAGGGAACTATGGCTACACCTTC
.,.,TRBJ1-3,TRBV5-1,CASSFGREGGNTIYF,TGCGCCAGCAGCTTCGGAAGGGAAGGCGGAAACACCATATATTTT
.,TRBD2,TRBJ2-7,TRBV6-5,CASKREREMAYEQYF,TGTGCCAGCAAACGCGAGCGGGAGATGGCCTACGAGCAGTACTTC
medium-sized,TRBD2,TRBJ2-5,TRBV7-2,CASSRTSGLRETQYF,TGTGCCAGCAGCCGGACTAGCGGTCTCCGGGAGACCCAGTACTTC
.,.,TRBJ1-4,TRBV7-9,CASSLEQAIKNEKLFF,TGTGCCAGCAGCTTAGAACAGGCCATTAAGAATGAAAAACTGTTTTTT
.,.,TRBJ2-3,TRBV4-3,CASSPGTLVRTQYF,TGCGCCAGCAGCCCCGGGACCCTAGTGCGTACGCAGTATTTT
.,.,TRBJ2-7,TRBV19,CASKLSSGDFHEQYF,TGTGCCAGTAAACTTTCATCGGGGGACTTCCACGAGCAGTACTTC
.,.,TRBJ2-5,TRBV25-1,CASSGHQTGRSETQYF,TGTGCCAGCAGTGGGCATCAGACAGGGAGGTCGGAGACCCAGTACTTC
.,.,TRBJ1-4,TRBV5-1,CASSLDGGAKNEKLFF,TGCGCCAGCAGCTTGGATGGGGGCGCGAAGAATGAAAAACTGTTTTTT
.,TRBD1,TRBJ2-2,TRBV9,CASSVETGGSRTGELFF,TGTGCCAGCAGCGTAGAGACAGGGGGAAGTCGCACCGGGGAGCTGTTTTTT
.,.,TRBJ2-5,TRBV28,CASSFSGGAGETQYF,TGTGCCAGCAGTTTTTCAGGGGGGGCCGGAGAGACCCAGTACTTC
few,.,TRBJ1-5,TRBV30,CAWSRDNQPQHF,TGTGCCTGGAGTAGGGACAATCAGCCCCAGCATTTT
.,.,TRBJ2-3,TRBV4-3,CASSQDFGGPDTQYF,TGCGCCAGCAGCCAAGATTTCGGGGGGCCAGATACGCAGTATTTT
.,.,TRBJ1-2,TRBV7-9,CASRKQGPYGYTF,TGTGCCAGCAGAAAACAGGGCCCATATGGCTACACCTTC
.,.,TRBJ1-1,TRBV18,CASSPPVWGGLAEAFF,TGTGCCAGCTCACCACCGGTTTGGGGGGGCCTGGCTGAAGCTTTCTTT
once,TRBD1,TRBJ1-2,TRBV2,CASSPGTGDGYTF,TGTGCCAGCAGTCCTGGGACAGGGGATGGCTACACCTTC
.,.,TRBJ1-1,TRBV7-2,CASSPGRGNTEAFF,TGTGCCAGCAGCCCGGGCCGGGGGAACACTGAAGCTTTCTTT
.,.,TRBJ2-1,TRBV30,CAWSVAPYNEQFF,TGTGCCTGGAGTGTAGCGCCCTACAATGAGCAGTTCTTC
.,TRBD1,TRBJ2-7,TRBV11-1,CASSLYGQGAREQYF,TGTGCCAGCAGCTTGTACGGACAGGGGGCACGAGAGCAGTACTTC
.,.,TRBJ2-4,TRBV30,CAWTDGAKNIQYF,TGTGCCTGGACCGACGGAGCCAAAAACATTCAGTACTTC
.,.,TRBJ1-2,TRBV6-5,CASSYGDYGYTF,TGTGCCAGCAGTTACGGAGACTATGGCTACACCTTC
once,.,TRBJ1-6,TRBV19,CASSMVFRHSPLHF,TGTGCCAGTAGTATGGTCTTTCGGCATTCACCCCTCCACTTT
.,.,TRBJ1-2,TRBV5-1,CASSPAQFYRYGYTF,TGCGCCAGCAGCCCGGCCCAGTTTTATCGCTATGGCTACACCTTC
.,TRBD2,TRBJ2-1,TRBV5-1,CASSTGTSGTNNEQFF,TGCGCCAGCAGCACTGGGACTAGCGGGACCAACAATGAGCAGTTCTTC
.,TRBD1,TRBJ1-5,TRBV4-3,CASSQIDRERQPQHF,TGCGCCAGCAGCCAGATAGACAGGGAGCGTCAGCCCCAGCATTTT
medium-sized,TRBD1,TRBJ2-1,TRBV5-1,CASSLGRPGGSNEQFF,TGCGCCAGCAGCTTGGGTCGGCCAGGGGGATCTAATGAGCAGTTCTTC
.,TRBD1,TRBJ2-3,TRBV4-1,CASRQWDRGSTDTQYF,TGCGCCAGCAGACAATGGGACAGGGGGAGCACAGATACGCAGTATTTT